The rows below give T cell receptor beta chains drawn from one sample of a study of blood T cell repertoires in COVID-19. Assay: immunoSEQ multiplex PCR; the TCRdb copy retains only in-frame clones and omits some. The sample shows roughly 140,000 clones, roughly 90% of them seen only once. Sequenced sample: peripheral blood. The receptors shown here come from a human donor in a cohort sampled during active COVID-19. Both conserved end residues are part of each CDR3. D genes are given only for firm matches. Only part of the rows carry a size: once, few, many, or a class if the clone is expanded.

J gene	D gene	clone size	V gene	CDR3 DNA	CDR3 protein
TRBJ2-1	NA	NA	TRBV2	TGTGCCAGCAGCGTACTAGGAAGCTCCTACAATGAGCAGTTCTTC	CASSVLGSSYNEQFF
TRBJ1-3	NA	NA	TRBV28	TGTGCCAGCAGTTCATCCCGCAGGGCCTCTGGAAACACCATATATTTT	CASSSSRRASGNTIYF
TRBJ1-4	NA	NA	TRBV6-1	TGTGCCAGCAGTGAAAGACAGTTCCAGGAAAAACTGTTTTTT	CASSERQFQEKLFF
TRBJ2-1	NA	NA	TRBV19	TGTGCCAGTAGTATTCATGGCAGGGATGAGCAGTTCTTC	CASSIHGRDEQFF
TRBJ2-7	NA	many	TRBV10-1	TGCGCCAGCAGCACATCAGGGGACGGAGCCTACGAGCAGTACTTC	CASSTSGDGAYEQYF
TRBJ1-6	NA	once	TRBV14	TGTGCCAGCAGCCAAGAAAGCCCCCGGGGTAATTCACCCCTCCACTTT	CASSQESPRGNSPLHF
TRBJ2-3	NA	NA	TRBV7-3	TGTGCCAGCAGCTTAAACCAGGATACGCAGTATTTT	CASSLNQDTQYF
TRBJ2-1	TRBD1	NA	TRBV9	TGTGCCAGCAGCCCGAGAACGGGACAGGGTTACAATGAGCAGTTCTTC	CASSPRTGQGYNEQFF
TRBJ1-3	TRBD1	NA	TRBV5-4	TGTGCCAGCAGCTTCCTGGACAGGGGGCTAGGAAACACCATATATTTT	CASSFLDRGLGNTIYF
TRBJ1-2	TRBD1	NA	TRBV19	TGTGCCAGTAGTCCGGGACAGGGGAACTATGGCTACACCTTC	CASSPGQGNYGYTF
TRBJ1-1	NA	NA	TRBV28	TGTGCCAGTCCCGACAGACTGAGGAACACTGAAGCTTTCTTT	CASPDRLRNTEAFF
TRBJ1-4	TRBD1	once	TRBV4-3	TGCGCCAGCAGCCAAGATCGGGTTCAGGGGGCGGGTGAAAAACTGTTTTTT	CASSQDRVQGAGEKLFF
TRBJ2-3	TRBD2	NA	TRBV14	TGTGCCAGCAGCACTAGCGGGAGCCGCACAGATACGCAGTATTTT	CASSTSGSRTDTQYF
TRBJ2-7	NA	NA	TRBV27	TGTGCCAGCAGTTTCCGGGACTCATACGAGCAGTACTTC	CASSFRDSYEQYF
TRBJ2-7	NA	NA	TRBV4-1	TGCGCCAGCAGCCTCAGGGAATCTTACGAGCAGTACTTC	CASSLRESYEQYF
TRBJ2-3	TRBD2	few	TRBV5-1	TGCGCCAGCAGCTTGGCAGTTAGCGGGAGCACAGATACGCAGTATTTT	CASSLAVSGSTDTQYF
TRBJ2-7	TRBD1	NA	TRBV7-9	TGTGCCAGCAGCTCTGGGACAGGGGAGAGAGGGGACCACGAGCAGTACTTC	CASSSGTGERGDHEQYF
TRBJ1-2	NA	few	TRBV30	TGTGCCTGGAGTCCTAACAGGCTAATGACTTATGGCTACACCTTC	CAWSPNRLMTYGYTF
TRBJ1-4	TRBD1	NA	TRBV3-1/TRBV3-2	TGTGCCAGCAGCCCCGGGACAGGGGTTTTTAGAAAACTGTTTTTT	CASSPGTGVFRKLFF
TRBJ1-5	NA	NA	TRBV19	TGTGCCAGTAGTATAGCCGAGGGTCAGCCCCAGCATTTT	CASSIAEGQPQHF
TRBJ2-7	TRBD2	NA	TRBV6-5	TGTGCCAGCAGTTACTACGCGGGAGAGCGCTACGAGCAGTACTTC	CASSYYAGERYEQYF
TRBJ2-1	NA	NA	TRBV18	TGTGCCAGCTACGTGGGGGGAACCTACAATGAGCAGTTCTTC	CASYVGGTYNEQFF
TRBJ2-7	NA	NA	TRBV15	TGTGCCACCAGCAGAGGCTATGGACAGAGCTACGAGCAGTACTTC	CATSRGYGQSYEQYF
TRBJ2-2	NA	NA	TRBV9	TGTGCCAGCAGCGTAGTCCCCTATACCGGGGAGCTGTTTTTT	CASSVVPYTGELFF
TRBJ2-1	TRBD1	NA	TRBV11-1	TGTGCCAGCAGCTCCCGGGACAGGGGGAACAATGAGCAGTTCTTC	CASSSRDRGNNEQFF
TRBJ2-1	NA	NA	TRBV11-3	TGTGCCAGCAGCTTTAGTCGGGATCACAATGAGCAGTTCTTC	CASSFSRDHNEQFF
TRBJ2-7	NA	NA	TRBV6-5	TGTGCCAGCAGTTATCACTACGAGCAGTACTTC	CASSYHYEQYF
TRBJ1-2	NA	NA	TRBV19	TGTGCCAGTAGTAATTGGGCAGGAGGTGGCTACACCTTC	CASSNWAGGGYTF
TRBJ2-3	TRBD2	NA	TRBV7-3	TGTGCCAGCAGCCCGGGACTAGCGGGGGGCACAGATACGCAGTATTTT	CASSPGLAGGTDTQYF
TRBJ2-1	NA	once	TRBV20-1	TGCAGGGCTGGCGGTGAGCAGTTCTTC	CRAGGEQFF
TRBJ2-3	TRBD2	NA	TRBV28	TGTGCCAGCAGTGCACCGGGACTAGCGGGGCCCGGAGATACGCAGTATTTT	CASSAPGLAGPGDTQYF
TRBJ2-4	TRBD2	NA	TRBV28	TGTGCCAGCAGCGACCTTTCTAGCGGGACCAAAAACATTCAGTACTTC	CASSDLSSGTKNIQYF
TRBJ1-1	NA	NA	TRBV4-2	TGTGCCAGCAGCCAAGTGGGCAGGGCAAAAATGAACACTGAAGCTTTCTTT	CASSQVGRAKMNTEAFF
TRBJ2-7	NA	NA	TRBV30	TGTGCCTGGTGCCCCCCACTCTCCTACGAGCAGTACTTC	CAWCPPLSYEQYF
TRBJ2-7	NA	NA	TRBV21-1	TGTGCCAGCAGCAAAGTACTAGTAGGTTGGCGTGGGCCCTACGAGCAGTACTTC	CASSKVLVGWRGPYEQYF
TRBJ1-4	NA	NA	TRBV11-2	TGTGCCAGCAGCCCCCAGAGGGCGGGGGGCGCGGGTGAAAAACTGTTTTTT	CASSPQRAGGAGEKLFF
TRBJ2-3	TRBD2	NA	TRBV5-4	TGTGCCAGCAGCTTACGACTAGCGGGGGGCCCTTCCACAGATACGCAGTATTTT	CASSLRLAGGPSTDTQYF
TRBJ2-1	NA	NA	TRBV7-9	TGTGCCAGCAGCTTCCCAATCTATGAACGGGAGATGGATGAGCAGTTCTTC	CASSFPIYEREMDEQFF
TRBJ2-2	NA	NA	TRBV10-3	TGTGCCATCAGTGGTCAGGGGGGTACCGGGGAGCTGTTTTTT	CAISGQGGTGELFF
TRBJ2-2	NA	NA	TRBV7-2	TGTGCCAGCAGCCCCATGTACACCGGGGAGCTGTTTTTT	CASSPMYTGELFF
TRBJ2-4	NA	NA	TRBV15	TGTGCCACCACCCCGGGAGTCGGGTCCAAAAACATTCAGTACTTC	CATTPGVGSKNIQYF